This T cell receptor (beta chain) was captured in a study of blood T cell repertoires in COVID-19. On the study more broadly: Acute-phase and convalescent COVID-19 samples originated in the United States, Italy and Spain. The analysed material was cDNA or gDNA that came from T cells, B-cell-depleted T cells, or PBMCs.

The CDR3 is 16 residues long. The junction had 11 bases not matched to a gene; V was cut back by 4 bases and J by 4 bases. The germline gives CDR1 SGHRS, CDR2 YFSETQ. Authors' analysis steps: How many nucleated cells were present was estimated from reference gene primer amplification. TCRdb's copy holds only in-frame clones and misses some; the assay was immunoSEQ multiplex PCR. The V and J calls and clone size are taken from that table; D and trimming were inferred from the DNA. The sample consists of 120,000 or so clones, approximately 90% of them appearing once. This receptor was obtained from a woman between 50 and 59 years old with acute or convalescent COVID-19. Sequenced sample: peripheral blood. This chain connects TRBV5-1 to TRBJ2-5; 9 nucleotides align to TRBD2. This chain's CDR3 is CASSPSVAGAGETQYF. In DNA, the CDR3 is TGCGCCAGCAGCCCTTCGGTAGCGGGGGCTGGAGAGACCCAGTACTTC. The full variable domain, completed using reference TRBV5-1 and TRBJ2-5, is KAGVTQTPRYLIKTRGQQVTLSCSPISGHRSVSWYQQTPGQGLQFLFEYFSETQRNKGNFPGRFSGRQFSNSRSEMNVSTLELGDSALYLCASSPSVAGAGETQYFGPGTRLLVL.